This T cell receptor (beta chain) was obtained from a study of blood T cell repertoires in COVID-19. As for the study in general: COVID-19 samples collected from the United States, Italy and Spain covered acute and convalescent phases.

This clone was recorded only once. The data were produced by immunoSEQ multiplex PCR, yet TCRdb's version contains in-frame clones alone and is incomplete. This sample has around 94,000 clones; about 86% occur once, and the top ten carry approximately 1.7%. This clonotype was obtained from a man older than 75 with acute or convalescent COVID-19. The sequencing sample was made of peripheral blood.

The CDR3 DNA follows: TGCGCCAGCTCCCCTAGCGGGGTGGCGAACGATGAGCAGTTCTTC. Amino acid sequence: CASSPSGVANDEQFF. V and J are TRBV5-1 and TRBJ2-1, with 9 bases fitting TRBD2. Germline V gene sequence: CDR1 SGHRS, CDR2 YFSETQ. The length of the CDR3 is 15 residues. The V segment lost 7 bases and the J segment 8 bases; nucleotides outside the gene matches: 13. The full variable domain, its missing parts supplied by reference TRBV5-1 and TRBJ2-1, is KAGVTQTPRYLIKTRGQQVTLSCSPISGHRSVSWYQQTPGQGLQFLFEYFSETQRNKGNFPGRFSGRQFSNSRSEMNVSTLELGDSALYLCASSPSGVANDEQFFGPGTRLTVL.